This TCR beta chain was captured in a study of Ad26.COV2.S vaccination and SARS-CoV-2 variants. The CDR3 has 13 amino acids. V lost 1 base to trimming and J lost 9 bases, with 10 bases between them. Germline values: CDR1 MNHEY, CDR2 SVGAGI. Documented treatment: some 20 received Ad26.COV2.S at low or high dose, single or two shots; 5 received placebo; per-sample allocation not given. Samples came from day 63 after the first vaccine or placebo injection. Assay: immunoSEQ multiplex PCR; the TCRdb copy retains only in-frame clones and omits some. Of hundreds of thousands of clones listed, 89% are singletons.

The TCR originated in a person between 18 and 60 years old who received the Ad26.COV2.S COVID-19 vaccine or a placebo. The chain uses TRBV6-5 and TRBJ2-1; D ambiguous. The sequenced sample was peripheral blood, obtained in a trial of Ad26.COV2.S vaccine versus placebo. The CDR3 coding sequence is TGTGCCAGCAGTTACTTCAACGGGTTTGAGCAGTTCTTC. Translated, it gives CASSYFNGFEQFF.